The 11 T cell receptor beta chains listed next were all sequenced from one sample in a study of CD8 T cells in Susac syndrome. Reverse transcription used roughly 0.5 to 1 ug RNA and random hexamers. Using its own MiXCR run on the immunoSEQ multiplex PCR reads, TCRdb lists one record per CDR3 protein. The sample has 150,000 or so distinct CDR3 sequences; around 94% are singletons. Sequenced: CD4+ T cells from PBMCs. These receptors were taken from a human donor with multiple sclerosis.

The rearrangement joins TRBV12-5 to TRBJ2-5; the match to TRBD2 covers 8 bases. V trimming: 6 bases; J trimming: 1 base; junction bases outside the gene matches: 13. Germline CDR1 is LGHNT and CDR2 is FRNRAP. This CDR3 is 17 amino acids long. CDR3 in DNA: TGTGCTAGTGGCCGGAGTAGCGGGATTTTGGGCCAAGAGACCCAGTACTTC. Residues: CASGRSSGILGQETQYF.

The chain links TRBV5-1 to TRBJ2-1; the match to TRBD2 covers 13 bases. The CDR3 covers 15 residues. CDR1 is SGHRS and CDR2 is YFSETQ in the germline V gene. V dropped 0 bases and J dropped 7; count of bases not matched to a gene: 1. The CDR3 region is CASSLELAGGNEQFF. For the CDR3, the DNA is TGCGCCAGCAGCTTGGAACTAGCGGGAGGGAATGAGCAGTTCTTC.

The chain carries TRBV3-1 and TRBJ2-7; perhaps TRBD2 as D (6 bases). This CDR3 region has 11 residues. Looked up from germline, CDR1 is LGHDT and CDR2 is YNNKEL (reference sequence). Trimming left V 11 bases short and J 6 bases short, with 14 bases between. This CDR3 is CASTRDGEQYF. As DNA, the CDR3 is TGTGCCTCCACGCGGGACGGCGAGCAGTACTTC.

The chain uses TRBV6-2 or TRBV6-3 and TRBJ2-7, with 8 nucleotides matching TRBD2. CDR3 size: 15 residues. CDR1 and CDR2 (germline): MNHEY, SVGEGT. With 5 bases clipped from V and 11 bases from J, the junction kept 17 bases outside the gene matches. CDR3 loop: CASSPRMGGGRRKYF. CDR3 nucleotide sequence: TGTGCCAGCAGTCCCCGAATGGGTGGCGGGAGGAGGAAGTACTTC.

The rearrangement uses TRBV28 and TRBJ2-1; D may match TRBD1 or TRBD2 (7 bases each). This CDR3 has 17 residues. Germline V gene sequence: CDR1 MDHEN, CDR2 SYDVKM. The V gene lost 6 bases and the J gene lost 2 bases, with 20 bases spanning the gap. The CDR3 bases are TGTGCCAGCAGGACGGGAGGACAGGCCGGAACCTACAATGAGCAGTTCTTC. This encodes CASRTGGQAGTYNEQFF.

The chain has TRBV14 and TRBJ2-5; a possible D gene is TRBD2 (6 bases). Between the trimmed V and J ends, which lost 4 bases and 3 bases, there was a span of 24 bases. CDR1 and CDR2 from the germline V gene are SGHDN and FVKESK. The CDR3 is 18 residues long. CDR3 nucleotides: TGTGCCAGCAGCCGGATCGGGACTTATACAAACCCAAAAGAGACCCAGTACTTC. It yields the protein CASSRIGTYTNPKETQYF. Full variable domain (missing parts from reference TRBV14 and TRBJ2-5): EAGVTQFPSHSVIEKGQTVTLRCDPISGHDNLYWYRRVMGKEIKFLLHFVKESKQDESGMPNNRFLAERTGGTYSTLKVQPAELEDSGVYFCASSRIGTYTNPKETQYFGPGTRLLVL.

The chain carries TRBV23-1 and TRBJ2-6, with D perhaps TRBD1 (6 bases). TRBV23-1 is identified as an open reading frame with a role that is uncertain. V dropped 10 bases and J dropped 0 bases, with 16 bases sitting between them. The CDR3 has 16 residues. The chain's CDR3 is CATSETGTSGANVLTF. CDR3 nucleotides: TGCGCCACTTCAGAGACAGGAACCTCTGGGGCCAACGTCCTGACTTTC.

This chain uses TRBV6-2 or TRBV6-3 with TRBJ2-3; D ambiguous. The CDR3 has 12 residues. Germline V gene lookup returns CDR1 MNHEY and CDR2 SVGEGT. The V and J ends lost 8 bases and 8 bases respectively, with 14 bases between them. Written as DNA, the CDR3 is TGTGCCAGCTCCTCGACTCCTTCTACGCAGTATTTT. Its protein product is CASSSTPSTQYF.

CDR3 sequence (DNA): TGTGCCACCAGTCCGCGGGAGTACAATGAGCAGTTCTTC. The encoded protein is CATSPREYNEQFF. V and J are TRBV15 and TRBJ2-1; 7 bases match TRBD2. J lost 4 bases, V lost 6 bases, and 3 bases had no gene match. This CDR3 has 13 amino acids. CDR1 and CDR2 from the germline V gene are LNHNV and YYDKDF (reference sequence).

The chain carries TRBV7-2 and TRBJ1-1, with no clear D. The germline V gene encodes CDR1 SGHTA and CDR2 FQGNSA. The CDR3 runs 13 residues. V was clipped by 6 bases and J by 5 bases, with 13 bases between them. DNA of the CDR3: TGTGCCAGCAGTTTACTCCCTGGGACTGAAGCTTTCTTT. Encoded protein: CASSLLPGTEAFF.

To note about this clonotype: A read error may produce the germline difference seen at one junction end. The rearrangement links TRBV6-2 or TRBV6-3 to TRBJ2-7, with 11 bases that match TRBD2. The germline CDR1 and CDR2 sequences are MNHEY and SVGEGT. CDR3 size: 16 residues. CDR3 amino acids: CTSRGLAGPSSYEQYF. The CDR3 coding sequence is TGTACCAGCAGAGGACTAGCGGGCCCCTCTTCCTACGAGCAGTACTTC.